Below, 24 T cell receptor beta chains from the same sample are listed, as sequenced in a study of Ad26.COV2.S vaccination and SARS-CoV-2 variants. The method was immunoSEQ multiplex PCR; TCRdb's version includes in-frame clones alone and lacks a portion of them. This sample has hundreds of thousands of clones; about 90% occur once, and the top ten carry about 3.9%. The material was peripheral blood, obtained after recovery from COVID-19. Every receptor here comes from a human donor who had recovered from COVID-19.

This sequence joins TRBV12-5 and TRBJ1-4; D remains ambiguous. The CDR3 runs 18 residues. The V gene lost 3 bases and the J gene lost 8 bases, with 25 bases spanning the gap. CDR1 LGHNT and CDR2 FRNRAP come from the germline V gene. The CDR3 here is CASGFGRGGGLLGEKLFF. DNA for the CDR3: TGTGCTAGTGGTTTCGGTCGTGGTGGTGGACTATTAGGGGAAAAACTGTTTTTT.

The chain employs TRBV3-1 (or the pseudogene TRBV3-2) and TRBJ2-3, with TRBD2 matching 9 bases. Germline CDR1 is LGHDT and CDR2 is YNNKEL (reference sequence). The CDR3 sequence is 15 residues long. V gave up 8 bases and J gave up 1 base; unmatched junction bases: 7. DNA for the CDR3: TGTGCCAGCTTATGTACTAGCGGGCGCACAGATACGCAGTATTTT. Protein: CASLCTSGRTDTQYF.

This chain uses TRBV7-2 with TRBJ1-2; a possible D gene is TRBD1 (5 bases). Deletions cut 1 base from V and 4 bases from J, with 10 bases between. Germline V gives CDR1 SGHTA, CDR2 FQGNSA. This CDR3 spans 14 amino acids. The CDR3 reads CASSLGQGVYGYTF. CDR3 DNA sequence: TGTGCCAGCAGCTTAGGCCAGGGCGTCTATGGCTACACCTTC.

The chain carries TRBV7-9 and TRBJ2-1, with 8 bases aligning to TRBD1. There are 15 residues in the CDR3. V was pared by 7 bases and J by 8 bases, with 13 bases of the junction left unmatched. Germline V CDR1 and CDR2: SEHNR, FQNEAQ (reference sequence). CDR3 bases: TGTGCCAGCACCCCACGTACAGGGGGAATATATGAGCAGTTCTTC. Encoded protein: CASTPRTGGIYEQFF.

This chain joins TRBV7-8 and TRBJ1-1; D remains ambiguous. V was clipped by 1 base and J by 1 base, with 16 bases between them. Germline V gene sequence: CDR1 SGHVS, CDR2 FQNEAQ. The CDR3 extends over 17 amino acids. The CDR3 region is CASSLEWSQLGNTEAFF. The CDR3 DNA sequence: TGTGCCAGCAGCTTAGAATGGAGTCAGTTGGGGAACACTGAAGCTTTCTTT.

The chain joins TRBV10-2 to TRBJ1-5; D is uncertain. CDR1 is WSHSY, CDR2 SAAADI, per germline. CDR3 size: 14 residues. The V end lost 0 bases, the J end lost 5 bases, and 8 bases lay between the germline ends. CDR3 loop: CASSESGGYQPQHF. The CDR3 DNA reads TGCGCCAGCAGTGAGTCAGGAGGGTATCAGCCCCAGCATTTT.

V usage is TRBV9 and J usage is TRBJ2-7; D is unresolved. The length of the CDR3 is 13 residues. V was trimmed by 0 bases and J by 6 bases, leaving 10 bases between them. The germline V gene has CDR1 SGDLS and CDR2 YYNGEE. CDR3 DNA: TGTGCCAGCAGCGTAGGTCCCAGCCGCGAGCAGTACTTC. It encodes CASSVGPSREQYF.

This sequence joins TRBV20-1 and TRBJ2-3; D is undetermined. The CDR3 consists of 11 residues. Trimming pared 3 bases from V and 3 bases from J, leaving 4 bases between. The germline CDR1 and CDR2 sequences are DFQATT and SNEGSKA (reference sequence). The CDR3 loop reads CSASWTDTQYF. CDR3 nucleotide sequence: TGCAGTGCTAGTTGGACAGATACGCAGTATTTT.

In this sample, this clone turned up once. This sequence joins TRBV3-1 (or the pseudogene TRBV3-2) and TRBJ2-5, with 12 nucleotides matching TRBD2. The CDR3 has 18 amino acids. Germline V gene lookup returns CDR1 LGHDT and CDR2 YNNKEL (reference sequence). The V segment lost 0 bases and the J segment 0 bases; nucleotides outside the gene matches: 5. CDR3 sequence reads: CASSQDRLAGEYQETQYF. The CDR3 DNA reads TGTGCCAGCAGCCAAGATAGACTAGCGGGGGAGTACCAAGAGACCCAGTACTTC.

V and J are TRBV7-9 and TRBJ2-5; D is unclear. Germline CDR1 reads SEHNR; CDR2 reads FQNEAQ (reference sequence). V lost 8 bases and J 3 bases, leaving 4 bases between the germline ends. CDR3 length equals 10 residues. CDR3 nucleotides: TGTGCCAGCTCCGAAGAGACCCAGTACTTC. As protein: CASSEETQYF.

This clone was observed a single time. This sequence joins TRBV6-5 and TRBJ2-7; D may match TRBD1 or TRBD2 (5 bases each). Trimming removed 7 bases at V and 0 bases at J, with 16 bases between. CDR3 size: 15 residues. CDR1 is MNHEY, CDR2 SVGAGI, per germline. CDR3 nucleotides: TGTGCCAGCAACCCCGGGACGGCGAGCTCCTACGAGCAGTACTTC. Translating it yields CASNPGTASSYEQYF.

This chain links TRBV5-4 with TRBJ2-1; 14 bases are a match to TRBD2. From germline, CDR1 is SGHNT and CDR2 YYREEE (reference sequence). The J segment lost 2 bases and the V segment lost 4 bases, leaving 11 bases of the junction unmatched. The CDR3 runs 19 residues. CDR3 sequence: CASSPTLGLAGETYNEQFF. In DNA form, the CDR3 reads TGTGCCAGCAGCCCGACACTGGGACTAGCGGGGGAGACCTACAATGAGCAGTTCTTC.

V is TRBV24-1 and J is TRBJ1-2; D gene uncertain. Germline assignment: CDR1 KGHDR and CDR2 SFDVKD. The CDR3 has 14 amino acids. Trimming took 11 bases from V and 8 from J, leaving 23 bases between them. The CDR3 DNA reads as TGTGCCATCGGACGGACCGTTGATCGTGCGGGCTACACCTTC. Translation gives CAIGRTVDRAGYTF.

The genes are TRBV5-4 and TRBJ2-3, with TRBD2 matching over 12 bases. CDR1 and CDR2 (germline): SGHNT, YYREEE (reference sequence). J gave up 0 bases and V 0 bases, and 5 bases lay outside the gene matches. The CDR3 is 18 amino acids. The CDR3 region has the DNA TGTGCCAGCAGCTTGGGGCTAGCGGGGGGGAAGAGCACAGATACGCAGTATTTT. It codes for CASSLGLAGGKSTDTQYF. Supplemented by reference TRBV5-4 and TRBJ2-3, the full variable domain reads ETGVTQSPTHLIKTRGQQVTLRCSSQSGHNTVSWYQQALGQGPQFIFQYYREEENGRGNFPPRFSGLQFPNYSSELNVNALELDDSALYLCASSLGLAGGKSTDTQYFGPGTRLTVL.

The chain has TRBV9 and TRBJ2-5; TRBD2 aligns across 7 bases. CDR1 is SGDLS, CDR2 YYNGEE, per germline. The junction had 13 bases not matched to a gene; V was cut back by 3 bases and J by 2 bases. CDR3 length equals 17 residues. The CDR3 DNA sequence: TGTGCCAGCAGCGCGGCCCTTTTCGGGGGGAGGCAAGAGACCCAGTACTTC. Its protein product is CASSAALFGGRQETQYF.

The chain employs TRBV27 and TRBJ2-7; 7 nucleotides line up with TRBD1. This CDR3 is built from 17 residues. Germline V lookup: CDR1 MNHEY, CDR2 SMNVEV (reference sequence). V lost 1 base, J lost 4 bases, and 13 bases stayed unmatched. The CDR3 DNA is TGTGCCAGCAGTTTATATCCCCCACGGCAGGGGGTTTACGAGCAGTACTTC. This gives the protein CASSLYPPRQGVYEQYF.

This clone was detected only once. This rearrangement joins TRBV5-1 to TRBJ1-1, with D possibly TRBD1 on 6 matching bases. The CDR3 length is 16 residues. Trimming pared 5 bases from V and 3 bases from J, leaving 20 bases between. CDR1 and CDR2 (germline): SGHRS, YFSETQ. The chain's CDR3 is CASRLSAGGQYTEAFF. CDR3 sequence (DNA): TGCGCCAGCAGACTCTCTGCGGGGGGGCAGTACACTGAAGCTTTCTTT.

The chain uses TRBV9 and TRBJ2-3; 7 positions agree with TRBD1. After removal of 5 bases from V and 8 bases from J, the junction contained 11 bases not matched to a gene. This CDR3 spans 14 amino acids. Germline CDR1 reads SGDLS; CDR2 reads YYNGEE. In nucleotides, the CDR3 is TGTGCCAGCAGTGGTGGACAGGCCGCGGTTACGCAGTATTTT. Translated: CASSGGQAAVTQYF.

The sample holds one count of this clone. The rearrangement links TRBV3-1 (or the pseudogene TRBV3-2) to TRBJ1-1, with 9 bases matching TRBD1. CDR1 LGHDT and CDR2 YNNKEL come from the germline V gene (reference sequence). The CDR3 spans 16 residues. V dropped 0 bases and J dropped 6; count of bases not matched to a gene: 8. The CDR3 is CASSQDRTGVSAEAFF. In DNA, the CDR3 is TGTGCCAGCAGCCAAGATCGGACAGGGGTATCCGCTGAAGCTTTCTTT.

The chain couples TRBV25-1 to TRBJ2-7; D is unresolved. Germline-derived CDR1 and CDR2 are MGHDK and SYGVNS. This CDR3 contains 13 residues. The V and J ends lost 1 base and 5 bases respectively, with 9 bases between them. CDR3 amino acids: CASSESGLDEQYF. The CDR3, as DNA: TGTGCCAGCAGTGAATCCGGGCTCGACGAGCAGTACTTC.

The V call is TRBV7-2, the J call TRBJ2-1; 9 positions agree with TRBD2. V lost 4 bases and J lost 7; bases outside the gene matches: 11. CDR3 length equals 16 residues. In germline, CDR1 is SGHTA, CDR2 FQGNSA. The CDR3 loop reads CASSSLRGGRMNEQFF. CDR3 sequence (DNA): TGTGCCAGCAGCTCCCTGCGGGGGGGCCGTATGAATGAGCAGTTCTTC.

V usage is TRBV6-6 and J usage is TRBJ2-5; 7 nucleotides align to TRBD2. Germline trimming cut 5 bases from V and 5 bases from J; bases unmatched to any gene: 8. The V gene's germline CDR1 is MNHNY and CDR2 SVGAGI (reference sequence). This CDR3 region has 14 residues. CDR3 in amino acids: CASSGSWGGETQYF. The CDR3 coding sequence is TGTGCCAGCAGTGGGAGCTGGGGGGGGGAGACCCAGTACTTC.

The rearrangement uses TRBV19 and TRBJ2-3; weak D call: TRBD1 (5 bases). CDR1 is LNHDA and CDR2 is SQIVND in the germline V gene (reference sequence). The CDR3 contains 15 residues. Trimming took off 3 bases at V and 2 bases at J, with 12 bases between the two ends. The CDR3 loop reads CASSIKGHSTDTQYF. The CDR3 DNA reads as TGTGCCAGTAGTATCAAAGGACATTCCACAGATACGCAGTATTTT.

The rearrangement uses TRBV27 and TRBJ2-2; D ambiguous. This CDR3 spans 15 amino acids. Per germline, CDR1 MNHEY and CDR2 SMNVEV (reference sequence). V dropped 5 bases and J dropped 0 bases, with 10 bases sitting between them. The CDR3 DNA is TGTGCCAGCAGTCCTCGGCGCTCGAACACCGGGGAGCTGTTTTTT. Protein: CASSPRRSNTGELFF.